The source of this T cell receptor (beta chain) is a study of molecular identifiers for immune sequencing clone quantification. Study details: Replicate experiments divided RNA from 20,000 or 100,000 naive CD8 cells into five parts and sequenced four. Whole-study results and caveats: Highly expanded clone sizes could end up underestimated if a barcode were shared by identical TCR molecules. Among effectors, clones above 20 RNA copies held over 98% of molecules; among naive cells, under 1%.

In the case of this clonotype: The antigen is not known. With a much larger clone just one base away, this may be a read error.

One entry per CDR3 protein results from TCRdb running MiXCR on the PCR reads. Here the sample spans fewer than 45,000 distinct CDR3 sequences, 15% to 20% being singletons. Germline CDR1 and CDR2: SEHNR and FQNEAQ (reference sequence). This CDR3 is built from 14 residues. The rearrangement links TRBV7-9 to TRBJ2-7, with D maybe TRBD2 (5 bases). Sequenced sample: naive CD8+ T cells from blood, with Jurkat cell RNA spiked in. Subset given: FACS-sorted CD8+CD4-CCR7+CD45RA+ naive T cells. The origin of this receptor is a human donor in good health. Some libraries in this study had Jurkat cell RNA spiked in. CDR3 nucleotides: TGTGCCAGCAGCTTTTCCAGCGGCCAATACGAGCGGTACTTC. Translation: CASSFSSGQYERYF.